The subject of this entry is one T cell receptor (beta chain). The sample comes from a study of blood T cell repertoires in COVID-19. Some clones are missing from TCRdb's copy, which holds only in-frame ones; the method was immunoSEQ multiplex PCR. This table has approximately 250,000 clones, 86% appearing once. Sequencing input: peripheral blood. The origin of this receptor is a woman over 75 with COVID-19, enrolled during active disease.

CDR3 sequence: CASSLQETQYF. The CDR3 DNA reads as TGTGCCAGCAGTCTACAAGAGACCCAGTACTTC. The V and J genes are TRBV2 and TRBJ2-5; no reliable D call. V was shortened by 5 bases and J by 2 bases, with 3 bases between the two germline ends. CDR1 and CDR2 from the germline V gene are SNHLY and FYNNEI. CDR3 length: 11 amino acids.